A selection of T cell receptor beta chains follows, all from one sample in a study of regulatory T cells in long-lasting Graves disease. TCRdb called the multiplex PCR reads again in MiXCR, with one record for every CDR3 protein. The sample carries 550,000 to 600,000 distinct CDR3 sequences, roughly 16% recorded once. The sample was also reused in another study, on T cells in Graves' hyperthyroidism and ophthalmopathy.

The sample consisted of peripheral blood mononuclear cells (PBMCs), taken at new diagnosis, from a patient treated with antithyroid drugs. These receptors came from a young man with Graves disease. The CDR3 runs from the conserved cysteine through the conserved F or W. The order of the fields is clone size, D gene, V gene, J gene, CDR3 DNA, CDR3 protein. D genes are given only for firm matches. Only some rows state a clone size, as once, few, many or a class for expanded clones.

>-|-|TRBV6-2/TRBV6-3|TRBJ2-1
TGTGCCAGCAGAACACCAGGTCCGGATGAGCAGTTCTTC
CASRTPGPDEQFF
>-|-|TRBV3-1|TRBJ1-4
TGTGCCAGCAGCCACAGGGGAATGGGGGAAAAACTGTTTTTT
CASSHRGMGEKLFF
>few|-|TRBV4-1|TRBJ1-3
TGCGCCAGCAGCCAAGAGGGAGGGAAAAACTCTGGAAACACCATATATTTT
CASSQEGGKNSGNTIYF
>-|-|TRBV7-9|TRBJ1-6
TGTGCCAGCAGCCAAGGCTCCCCAACGATAGGGACACCCCTCCACTTT
CASSQGSPTIGTPLHF
>many|TRBD2|TRBV29-1|TRBJ2-5
TGCAGCGTTGGTAGCGGGGGACAGCCCCAAGAGACCCAGTACTTC
CSVGSGGQPQETQYF
>-|TRBD2|TRBV7-9|TRBJ2-2
TGTGCCAGCAGCTCCCTGACTAGCGGGAGAATAGCCGGGGAGCTGTTTTTT
CASSSLTSGRIAGELFF
>many|-|TRBV28|TRBJ2-5
TGTGCCAGCAGTTACACCAGGGCAAAAGAGACCCAGTACTTC
CASSYTRAKETQYF
>-|-|TRBV11-2|TRBJ1-6
TGTGCCAGCAGCTTTGCTGCGGTGGGGGTTTCACCCCTCCACTTT
CASSFAAVGVSPLHF
>many|-|TRBV27|TRBJ1-6
TGTGCCAGCAAGTTCTCAGGGCCCTCCGATTCACCCCTCCACTTT
CASKFSGPSDSPLHF
>many|-|TRBV30|TRBJ2-2
TGTGCCTGGAGGTACCAAGCAGTTACCGGGGAGCTGTTTTTT
CAWRYQAVTGELFF
>few|TRBD1|TRBV10-3|TRBJ1-3
TGTGCCAGCGGGACAGACGTTGGCGGAAACACCATATATTTT
CASGTDVGGNTIYF
>few|-|TRBV7-9|TRBJ2-5
TGTGCCAGCAGCTTAGGGGACCTTTTCCAAGAGACCCAGTACTTC
CASSLGDLFQETQYF
>-|TRBD2|TRBV6-1|TRBJ2-7
TGTGCCAGCAGTGGTAGCGGGAGACCTCCCTACGAGCAGTACTTC
CASSGSGRPPYEQYF
>-|-|TRBV13|TRBJ1-2
TGTGCCCGGAAACGGGTTTCCGGAAGACCCGGGTGCTATGGCTACACCTTC
CARKRVSGRPGCYGYTF
>-|TRBD1|TRBV20-1|TRBJ1-5
TGCAGTGCTCCAAGACAGGGGACTTGGCCCCAGCATTTT
CSAPRQGTWPQHF
>many|TRBD2|TRBV3-1|TRBJ2-3
TGTGCCAGCAGCCAAGCTACTAGCGGGAGGACAGATACGCAGTATTTT
CASSQATSGRTDTQYF
>many|-|TRBV29-1|TRBJ1-5
TGCAGCGTTGGAGGGGGAAGCAATCAGCCCCAGCATTTT
CSVGGGSNQPQHF
>-|-|TRBV28|TRBJ1-5
TGTGCCAGCAGTTTAAGGGGGGGTAGGGGCCGCAATCAGCCCCAGCATTTT
CASSLRGGRGRNQPQHF
>-|TRBD2|TRBV20-1|TRBJ2-2
TGCAGTGCCTCGGGACTAGCGGGAGCGGGGGAGCTGTTTTTT
CSASGLAGAGELFF
>few|-|TRBV3-1|TRBJ2-1
TGTGCCAGCAGCCATATAGCGCGTTACAATGAGCAGTTCTTC
CASSHIARYNEQFF
>many|TRBD1|TRBV6-5|TRBJ1-1
TGTGCCAGCAGCTATACAGGGGGAATGAACACTGAAGCTTTCTTT
CASSYTGGMNTEAFF
>few|-|TRBV9|TRBJ1-2
TGTGCCAGCAGCGTAGACATGGAAGGCCTTAACTATGGCTACACCTTC
CASSVDMEGLNYGYTF
>few|-|TRBV27|TRBJ1-1
TGTGCCAGCAGTTTTCAGGGTGGGGATTGGGACACTGAAGCTTTCTTT
CASSFQGGDWDTEAFF
>-|TRBD2|TRBV7-2|TRBJ2-1
TGTGCCAGCAGCTTGTCGACTAGCGGACGGTGGGACAATGAGCAGTTCTTC
CASSLSTSGRWDNEQFF
>-|-|TRBV6-1|TRBJ2-1
TGTGCCAGCAGTGAACGGCCCGCGGTATGGGAGCAGTTCTTC
CASSERPAVWEQFF
>many|-|TRBV7-2|TRBJ1-2
TGTGCCAGCAGCTTCGTCTCGACAGACGGCGGCTACACCTTC
CASSFVSTDGGYTF
>-|TRBD1|TRBV27|TRBJ2-7
TGTGCCAGCAGTTTACACGACAGGGAGAGCTCCTACGAGCAGTACTTC
CASSLHDRESSYEQYF